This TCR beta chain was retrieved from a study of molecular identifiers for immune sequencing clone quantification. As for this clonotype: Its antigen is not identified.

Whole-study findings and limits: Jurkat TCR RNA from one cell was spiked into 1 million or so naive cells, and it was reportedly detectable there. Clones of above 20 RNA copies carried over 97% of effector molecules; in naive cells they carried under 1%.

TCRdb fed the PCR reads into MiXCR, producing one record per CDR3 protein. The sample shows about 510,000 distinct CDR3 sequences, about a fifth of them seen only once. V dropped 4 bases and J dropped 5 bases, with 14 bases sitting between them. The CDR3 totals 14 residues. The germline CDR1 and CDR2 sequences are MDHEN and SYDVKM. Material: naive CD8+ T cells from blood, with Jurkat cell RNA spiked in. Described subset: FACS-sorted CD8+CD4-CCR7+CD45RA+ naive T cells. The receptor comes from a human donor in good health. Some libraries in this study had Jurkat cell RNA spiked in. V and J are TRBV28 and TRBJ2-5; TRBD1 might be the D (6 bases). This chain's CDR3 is CASSYQGWHETQYF. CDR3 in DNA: TGTGCCAGCAGTTATCAGGGGTGGCATGAGACCCAGTACTTC.